This TCR beta chain derives from a study of blood T cell repertoires in COVID-19 (dated by TCRdb to 2018 to 2021). Regarding the complete study: Collaborator samples came from the United States, Italy and Spain and covered acute and convalescent phases of COVID-19. The repertoires were released in a freely available public database intended as a resource for research on the immune response to SARS-CoV-2. The material from the prospective study consisted of cDNA or gDNA derived from T cells, B-cell-depleted T cells, or PBMCs. Where available, HLA class I and class II types were obtained from metadata supplied by the sample provider rather than from assay-based typing. Samples came from the ongoing ImmuneRACE study (first 160 participants) plus 1,254 subjects from 6 global collaborators. Nearly every sample came with metadata listing a de-identified subject ID, COVID-19 status, age in years and sex. Subjects who had been exposed to COVID-19, were actively infected with it, or had recovered from it provided the deeply sampled blood TCRbeta repertoires that made up the dataset. Paper-wide results and their limitations: The amount of clinical and demographic metadata varied by source and participant and was provided uncurated.

Comment on this clone: Its antigen specificity is not known. Per-base qualities were not stored, and no clone one base away is much larger.

TCRbeta CDR3 regions were amplified from genomic DNA using the immunoSEQ Assay, a bias-controlled multiplex PCR. Per the authors' processing: Nucleated cell counts per sample were estimated from amplification of reference gene primers within the assay. Sequence reads were collapsed and filtered to measure the absolute abundance of every unique TCRbeta CDR3 rearrangement. For each sample, productive Simpson clonality was calculated by taking the square root of Simpson's diversity index across productive rearrangements. TCRdb's version of the immuneACCESS table is confined to in-frame rearrangements and falls short of the full clone set. An unresolved V gene accounts for under half of the shortfall where checked; the remainder is of unknown origin. That table supplies the V and J calls and clone size; D and trimming were determined from the DNA. Recorded for this sample are 55,000 to 80,000 clones; 65% to 85% of them occurred a single time. The biggest ten clones account for just over 20% of the sample.

Collaborating institutions collected whole blood in K2EDTA tubes following their own protocols. Collaborator samples were shipped for TCRbeta analysis as frozen whole blood, isolated PBMCs, or DNA extracted from either sample type. The CDR3 goes from the cysteine to the phenylalanine over 14 residues. Only CDR3 DNA remains: 42 bases, in frame from the first base. Looking up the germline V gene (reference sequence) yields CDR1 LGHDT and CDR2 YNNKEL. V gives up 1 base and J gives up 4 bases, and the segment between their germline ends measures 10 bases. Sequences were obtained from peripheral blood. Here the chain combines TRBV3-1 (or the pseudogene TRBV3-2) and TRBJ2-5, with TRBD2 as a weak D call on 5 bases. The sequence was collected from an elderly woman with active or convalescent COVID-19. The nucleotide sequence is given as TGTGCCAGCAGCCAAGGCGCGGGCGGAGAGACCCAGTACTTC. Translated, this gives CASSQGAGGETQYF.